Following are 21 T cell receptor beta chains from one sample sequenced in a study of blood T cell repertoires in COVID-19. Here immunoSEQ multiplex PCR was the method, and the copy in TCRdb shows in-frame clones only, minus some. The sample carries 140,000 to 150,000 clones, around 90% recorded once. The sequenced sample consisted of peripheral blood. Source of these receptors: a man in his sixties or seventies with acute or convalescent COVID-19.

The rearrangement links TRBV6-5 to TRBJ2-6, with no clear D. This CDR3 contains 15 residues. The V gene's germline CDR1 is MNHEY and CDR2 SVGAGI. Trimming cost V 0 bases and J 3 bases, with 6 bases left between them. The CDR3 protein is CASSYSLDGANVLTF. The CDR3, as DNA: TGTGCCAGCAGTTACTCTTTAGATGGGGCCAACGTCCTGACTTTC.

In the case of this clone: Within the sample, other DNA sequences also encode this same CDR3. The genes are TRBV19 and TRBJ2-1; D is ambiguous. Trimming shortened V by 6 bases and J by 4 bases, and 10 bases separated the two germline ends. Germline V gives CDR1 LNHDA, CDR2 SQIVND (reference sequence). This CDR3 region has 13 residues. The CDR3, as DNA: TGTGCCAGTAGCCCTACAGATTACAATGAGCAGTTCTTC. It encodes CASSPTDYNEQFF.

This clone was counted only a few times. V is TRBV7-9 and J is TRBJ2-3, with 9 bases aligning to TRBD2. CDR1 and CDR2 from the germline V gene are SEHNR and FQNEAQ (reference sequence). J was trimmed by 6 bases and V by 5 bases; bases with no gene match: 12. The CDR3 contains 16 residues. The CDR3 loop reads CASSTPGLAGRDTQYF. CDR3 DNA sequence: TGTGCCAGCAGCACTCCGGGACTAGCCGGGAGGGATACGCAGTATTTT.

CDR3 protein: CATSSGAWGFHQPQHF. CDR3 bases: TGTGCCACCAGCAGTGGGGCGTGGGGATTTCATCAGCCCCAGCATTTT. The chain uses TRBV15 and TRBJ1-5, with a possible D match to TRBD1 (5 bases). The CDR3 is 16 residues long. With 3 bases removed from V and 5 bases from J, the gap between germline ends came to 17 bases. The V gene's germline CDR1 is LNHNV and CDR2 YYDKDF (reference sequence).

The chain links TRBV3-1 (or the pseudogene TRBV3-2) to TRBJ1-4; 7 bases are a match to TRBD1. Germline V gene data show CDR1 as LGHDT and CDR2 as YNNKEL (reference sequence). The CDR3 has 20 residues. The J segment lost 0 bases and the V segment lost 3 bases, leaving 16 bases of the junction unmatched. CDR3: CASSHPLDRVDRATNEKLFF. DNA for the CDR3: TGTGCCAGCAGCCACCCACTCGACAGGGTGGATCGGGCAACTAATGAAAAACTGTTTTTT.

This chain links TRBV24-1 with TRBJ2-1; 7 bases map to TRBD1. The junction had 12 bases not matched to a gene; V was cut back by 7 bases and J by 10 bases. There are 14 residues in the CDR3. The V gene's germline CDR1 is KGHDR and CDR2 SFDVKD. CDR3 bases: TGTGCCACCAGGTCCACAGGGGCGACTCACGAGCAGTTCTTC. Protein: CATRSTGATHEQFF.

The chain couples TRBV10-3 to TRBJ2-3; 12 bases agree with TRBD2. Germline lookup yields CDR1 ENHRY and CDR2 SYGVKD. The V segment lost 6 bases and the J segment 8 bases; nucleotides outside the gene matches: 6. This CDR3 has 14 amino acids. The CDR3, as DNA: TGTGCCATCAGGCTAGCGGGGGGGGATGTTACGCAGTATTTT. It translates to CAIRLAGGDVTQYF.

This clone occurred a few times. The chain recombines TRBV2 with TRBJ2-7; D ambiguous. V dropped 4 bases and J dropped 4 bases, with 5 bases sitting between them. The CDR3 length is 11 residues. CDR1 is SNHLY and CDR2 is FYNNEI in the germline V gene. The CDR3 spells CASSVSYEQYF. CDR3 nucleotide sequence: TGTGCCAGCAGTGTTTCGTACGAGCAGTACTTC. Drawing the rest from reference TRBV2 and TRBJ2-7, the complete variable domain is EPEVTQTPSHQVTQMGQEVILRCVPISNHLYFYWYRQILGQKVEFLVSFYNNEISEKSEIFDDQFSVERPDGSNFTLKIRSTKLEDSAMYFCASSVSYEQYFGPGTRLTVT.

This clone showed up just a few times. V usage is TRBV9 and J usage is TRBJ2-2, with D hard to call. Looked up from germline, CDR1 is SGDLS and CDR2 is YYNGEE. This CDR3 spans 15 amino acids. Trimming removed 3 bases from V and 3 bases from J, with 12 bases in between. CDR3 bases: TGTGCCAGCAGCGCCAAAAACCAGGACACCGGGGAGCTGTTTTTT. Protein product: CASSAKNQDTGELFF.

V gene TRBV12-5 combines with J gene TRBJ1-5; 8 bases agree with TRBD1. The ends lost 6 bases at V and 4 bases at J; junction bases unmatched: 20. Germline-derived CDR1 and CDR2 are LGHNT and FRNRAP. This CDR3 region has 19 residues. CDR3 in amino acids: CASGRNQGAAGPTNQPQHF. The DNA of the CDR3 is TGTGCTAGTGGCCGTAACCAGGGGGCGGCCGGTCCTACGAATCAGCCCCAGCATTTT.

The gene calls are TRBV19 and TRBJ1-5, with TRBD1 identical over 8 bases. Germline CDR1 is LNHDA and CDR2 is SQIVND (reference sequence). This CDR3 spans 15 amino acids. J was trimmed by 2 bases and V by 4 bases; bases with no gene match: 4. CDR3 sequence (DNA): TGTGCCAGTAGTAGCCCACAGGGGGGCAATCAGCCCCAGCATTTT. This gives the protein CASSSPQGGNQPQHF. The whole variable domain, remainder taken from reference TRBV19 and TRBJ1-5, is DGGITQSPKYLFRKEGQNVTLSCEQNLNHDAMYWYRQDPGQGLRLIYYSQIVNDFQKGDIAEGYSVSREKKESFPLTVTSAQKNPTAFYLCASSSPQGGNQPQHFGDGTRLSIL.

The chain carries TRBV2 and TRBJ1-1, with TRBD1 identical over 8 bases. Germline CDR1 SNHLY, CDR2 FYNNEI. This CDR3 is built from 15 residues. V was pared by 1 base and J by 11 bases, with 12 bases of the junction left unmatched. CDR3 protein: CASSEDGRGPPRAFF. DNA for the CDR3: TGTGCCAGCAGTGAAGATGGCAGGGGGCCGCCCCGGGCTTTCTTT.

CDR3 coding DNA: TGTGCCAGCAGCCTGACTAGCGGGGGGGCCTACGAGCAGTACTTC. Its protein product is CASSLTSGGAYEQYF. The chain uses TRBV7-9 and TRBJ2-7; 14 positions match TRBD2. This CDR3 has 15 residues. CDR1 is SEHNR and CDR2 is FQNEAQ in the germline V gene (reference sequence). The V gene end was trimmed by 5 bases and the J gene end by 2 bases; junction bases not matched to a gene: 2.

The rearrangement links TRBV4-2 to TRBJ2-3, with TRBD2 matching 10 bases. The germline V gene has CDR1 LGHNA and CDR2 YNFKEQ. Trimming cost V 1 base and J 3 bases; bases outside gene matches: 7. This CDR3 is 17 amino acids long. The CDR3 reads CASSQAASGGATDTQYF. The CDR3 bases are TGTGCCAGCAGCCAAGCCGCGAGCGGGGGGGCTACAGATACGCAGTATTTT.

The chain links TRBV30 to TRBJ1-1, with D perhaps matching TRBD1 (5 bases). V shed 8 bases and J shed 6 bases, with 16 bases lying between them. Germline CDR1 GTSNPN, CDR2 SVGIG (reference sequence). CDR3 length equals 12 residues. CDR3 nucleotide sequence: TGTGCCGGGGGAAGCAGCGGCGCTGAAGCTTTCTTT. Protein: CAGGSSGAEAFF.

The genes are TRBV19 and TRBJ1-1; D perhaps matches TRBD1 (6 bases). Germline assignment: CDR1 LNHDA and CDR2 SQIVND (reference sequence). V dropped 8 bases and J dropped 0 bases, with 7 bases sitting between them. This CDR3 contains 12 residues. CDR3 DNA sequence: TGTGCCAGTGGACAGCTGAACACTGAAGCTTTCTTT. Encoded protein: CASGQLNTEAFF.

V and J are TRBV20-1 and TRBJ1-5, with 7 nucleotides matching TRBD1. Germline CDR1 is DFQATT and CDR2 is SNEGSKA (reference sequence). The CDR3 is made up of 15 amino acids. Unmatched junction bases numbered 10, after V lost 3 bases and J lost 5 bases. For the CDR3, the DNA is TGCAGTGCTAGTGCAACCGGGACAGCAGATCAGCCCCAGCATTTT. This codes for CSASATGTADQPQHF.

The chain carries TRBV4-1 and TRBJ2-5, with D maybe TRBD2 (6 bases). V was trimmed by 8 bases and J by 6 bases, leaving 16 bases between them. CDR1 is MGHRA and CDR2 is YSYEKL in the germline V gene. This CDR3 is built from 13 residues. The CDR3 is CASGPTSLQTQYF. The CDR3 DNA reads as TGCGCCAGCGGACCTACTAGCTTACAGACCCAGTACTTC.

The genes are TRBV19 and TRBJ1-6; weak D call: TRBD1 (5 bases). Trimming removed 10 bases at V and 7 bases at J, with 17 bases between. The CDR3 consists of 14 residues. Per germline, CDR1 LNHDA and CDR2 SQIVND (reference sequence). For the CDR3, the DNA is TGTGCCACCAGAAGGGCAGGGTGGAATTCACCCCTCCACTTT. This encodes CATRRAGWNSPLHF.

DNA of the CDR3: TGCGCCAGCAGCTTACAGCCCGGGATCGTCAACAATGAGCAGTTCTTC. It codes for CASSLQPGIVNNEQFF. The rearrangement joins TRBV5-1 to TRBJ2-1; weak D call: TRBD2 (5 bases). The V end lost 2 bases, the J end lost 5 bases, and 17 bases lay between the germline ends. From germline, CDR1 is SGHRS and CDR2 YFSETQ. This CDR3 is built from 16 residues.

V is TRBV5-1 and J is TRBJ2-7; D is unresolved. Germline V gene lookup returns CDR1 SGHRS and CDR2 YFSETQ. Trimming shortened V by 0 bases and J by 2 bases, and 9 bases separated the two germline ends. The CDR3 is 14 amino acids. This CDR3 is CASSLGPTAYEQYF. The CDR3 nucleotides are TGCGCCAGCAGCTTGGGCCCCACAGCCTACGAGCAGTACTTC.